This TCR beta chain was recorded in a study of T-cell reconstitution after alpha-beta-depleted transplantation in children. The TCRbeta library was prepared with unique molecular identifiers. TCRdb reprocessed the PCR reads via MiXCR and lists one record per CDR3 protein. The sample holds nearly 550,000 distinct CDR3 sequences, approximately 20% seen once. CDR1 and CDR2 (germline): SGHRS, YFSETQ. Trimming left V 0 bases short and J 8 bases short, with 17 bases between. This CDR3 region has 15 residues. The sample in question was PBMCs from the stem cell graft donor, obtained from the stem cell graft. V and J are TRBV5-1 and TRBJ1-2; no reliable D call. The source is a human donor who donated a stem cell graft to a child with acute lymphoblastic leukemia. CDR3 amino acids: CASSLVGGVYEGYTF. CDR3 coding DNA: TGCGCCAGCAGCTTGGTGGGAGGTGTGTACGAGGGCTACACCTTC.